What follows are 18 T cell receptor beta chains derived from one specimen sequenced in a study of T cell changes during pregnancy in multiple sclerosis. TCRdb's copy holds only in-frame clones and misses some; the assay was immunoSEQ multiplex PCR. The sample lists tens of thousands of clones; around 89% were seen once. The sequencing here drew on CD4+ T cells from peripheral blood mononuclear cells, taken in the first trimester of pregnancy. These receptors came from a female donor with multiple sclerosis, enrolled in a pregnancy study.

The rearrangement joins TRBV12-2 to TRBJ1-1. TRBV12-2 is listed as a pseudogene. The CDR3 consists of 17 residues. The CDR3 loop reads CASRLYRVGYEFTEAFF. The CDR3, as DNA: TGTGCAAGTCGCTTATATCGGGTTGGGTACGAATTCACTGAAGCTTTCTTT.

The CDR3: CASSDSRGDKNIQYF. The CDR3 nucleotides read TGCGCCAGCAGCGACTCCCGGGGGGACAAAAACATTCAGTACTTC. The chain joins TRBV5-1 to TRBJ2-4, with 7 bases that match TRBD2. Germline V gives CDR1 SGHRS, CDR2 YFSETQ. V was clipped by 4 bases and J by 3 bases; unmatched bases: 7. There are 15 residues in the CDR3.

V gene TRBV9 combines with J gene TRBJ2-3, with 7 bases lining up with TRBD2. Trimming at V came to 5 bases and at J to 2 bases, leaving 8 bases not matched to a gene. Germline lookup yields CDR1 SGDLS and CDR2 YYNGEE. The CDR3 runs 15 residues. Written as DNA, the CDR3 is TGTGCCAGCAGTGTAAGCGGGGCCAACACAGATACGCAGTATTTT. Translated, it gives CASSVSGANTDTQYF.

This clone appeared once. The chain combines TRBV7-3 with TRBJ2-2; D is perhaps TRBD1 (5 bases). From germline, CDR1 is SGHTA and CDR2 FQGTGA. CDR3 length: 15 residues. V was cut by 4 bases and J by 3 bases, with 12 bases left in between. CDR3 bases: TGTGCCAGCAGCTCCAGGGCCGGGCACACCGGGGAGCTGTTTTTT. Amino acid sequence: CASSSRAGHTGELFF.

J is TRBJ2-7 and V is TRBV7-9; 8 bases map to TRBD1. Trimming at V came to 4 bases and at J to 0 bases, leaving 5 bases not matched to a gene. The CDR3 length is 15 residues. Germline V CDR1 and CDR2: SEHNR, FQNEAQ (reference sequence). CDR3 sequence: CASSSIRGRSYEQYF. CDR3 in DNA: TGTGCCAGCAGCTCCATCAGGGGGCGCTCCTACGAGCAGTACTTC.

The CDR3 reads CASTSLGGDTEAFF. The CDR3, as DNA: TGTGCCAGCACCTCGTTGGGCGGGGACACTGAAGCTTTCTTT. This chain joins TRBV7-9 and TRBJ1-1; the D is unclear. Germline CDR1 reads SEHNR; CDR2 reads FQNEAQ (reference sequence). This CDR3 has 14 amino acids. With 7 bases removed from V and 3 bases from J, the gap between germline ends came to 15 bases.

V is TRBV28 and J is TRBJ2-2; 8 bases map to TRBD2. This CDR3 is built from 14 residues. Per germline, CDR1 MDHEN and CDR2 SYDVKM. V lost 6 bases and J lost 7; bases outside the gene matches: 7. The CDR3 nucleotides are TGTGCCAGCAGAAAAGCGGGAGCGATCGGGGAGCTGTTTTTT. Its translation is CASRKAGAIGELFF. Together with reference TRBV28 and TRBJ2-2, the CDR3 gives the full variable domain: DVKVTQSSRYLVKRTGEKVFLECVQDMDHENMFWYRQDPGLGLRLIYFSYDVKMKEKGDIPEGYSVSREKKERFSLILESASTNQTSMYLCASRKAGAIGELFFGEGSRLTVL.

V and J are TRBV4-1 and TRBJ2-2; tentative D call: TRBD1 (6 bases). The V end was cut by 2 bases, the J end by 3 bases, with 7 bases between. The CDR3 runs 14 residues. CDR1 is MGHRA and CDR2 is YSYEKL in the germline V gene. The CDR3: CASSQRGYTGELFF. In DNA, the CDR3 is TGCGCCAGCAGCCAAAGGGGGTACACCGGGGAGCTGTTTTTT.

The chain joins TRBV11-2 to TRBJ1-2, with D perhaps matching TRBD1 (6 bases). Per the germline V gene, CDR1 is SGHAT and CDR2 is FQNNGV. This CDR3 has 14 residues. Trimming stripped 2 bases from V and 6 bases from J, with 13 bases between. Written as DNA, the CDR3 is TGTGCCAGCAGCTTAAGCAACTCAGGGGATGGCTACACCTTC. Its translation is CASSLSNSGDGYTF. The full variable domain, with the rest looked up from reference TRBV11-2 and TRBJ1-2, is EAGVAQSPRYKIIEKRQSVAFWCNPISGHATLYWYQQILGQGPKLLIQFQNNGVVDDSQLPKDRFSAERLKGVDSTLKIQPAKLEDSAVYLCASSLSNSGDGYTFGSGTRLTVV.

This clone was seen a handful of times. This sequence joins TRBV5-1 and TRBJ2-1, with D uncertain. V lost 1 base, J lost 7 bases, and 9 bases lay in between. This CDR3 is built from 13 residues. Germline V gene data show CDR1 as SGHRS and CDR2 as YFSETQ. The CDR3 bases are TGCGCCAGCAGCTTGATCCCCAGGAATGAGCAGTTCTTC. It codes for CASSLIPRNEQFF.

This clone was detected a few times. The chain combines TRBV19 with TRBJ1-5; D gene uncertain. Germline values: CDR1 LNHDA, CDR2 SQIVND (reference sequence). This CDR3 contains 14 residues. Trimming took 1 base from V and 3 from J, leaving 7 bases between them. The CDR3 protein is CASSIGATNQPQHF. The CDR3, as DNA: TGTGCCAGTAGTATAGGGGCAACCAATCAGCCCCAGCATTTT.

This clone was recorded a few times. The CDR3 loop reads CASSSGQGGPVAPDTQYF. Written as DNA, the CDR3 is TGCGCCAGCAGCTCTGGACAGGGAGGTCCCGTGGCCCCAGATACGCAGTATTTT. The chain employs TRBV5-1 and TRBJ2-3; 8 nucleotides agree with TRBD1. From germline, CDR1 is SGHRS and CDR2 YFSETQ. The CDR3 contains 18 residues. Trimming removed 3 bases from V and 4 bases from J; junction bases left unmatched: 16.

CDR3 sequence reads: CASSSDNYNEQFF. CDR3 nucleotide sequence: TGTGCCAGCAGCTCGGACAACTACAATGAGCAGTTCTTC. V is TRBV7-9 and J is TRBJ2-1; D is possibly TRBD1 (5 bases). Germline V gene lookup returns CDR1 SEHNR and CDR2 FQNEAQ (reference sequence). Trimming took 4 bases from V and 3 from J, leaving 7 bases between them. This CDR3 spans 13 amino acids. The whole variable domain, remainder taken from reference TRBV7-9 and TRBJ2-1, is DTGVSQNPRHKITKRGQNVTFRCDPISEHNRLYWYRQTLGQGPEFLTYFQNEAQLEKSRLLSDRFSAERPKGSFSTLEIQRTEQGDSAMYLCASSSDNYNEQFFGPGTRLTVL.

The rearrangement uses TRBV7-9 and TRBJ2-1; D is unclear. The CDR3 has 12 amino acids. The germline V gene encodes CDR1 SEHNR and CDR2 FQNEAQ (reference sequence). V shed 3 bases and J shed 7 bases, with 7 bases lying between them. The CDR3 region has the DNA TGTGCCAGCAGCTTGAGGCAGAATGAGCAGTTCTTC. It is translated as CASSLRQNEQFF.

The rearrangement joins TRBV10-2 to TRBJ2-7, with 7 positions matching TRBD2. Germline V CDR1 and CDR2: WSHSY, SAAADI. This CDR3 comprises 15 residues. V gave up 6 bases and J gave up 6 bases; unmatched junction bases: 14. The CDR3 DNA is TGCGCCAGCAGCCGCAAACGGGACTACCCCGTCGAGCAGTACTTC. Translating gives CASSRKRDYPVEQYF.

This clone appeared once. The chain has TRBV2 and TRBJ1-2, with D hard to call. The length of the CDR3 is 12 residues. Germline CDR1 and CDR2: SNHLY and FYNNEI. Trimming took 3 bases from V and 3 from J, leaving 5 bases between them. CDR3 residues: CASSDSDYGYTF. CDR3 coding DNA: TGTGCCAGCAGTGATTCAGACTATGGCTACACCTTC.

This sequence joins TRBV5-6 and TRBJ1-6; 7 bases align to TRBD1. Germline V gene lookup returns CDR1 SGHDT and CDR2 YYEEEE. CDR3 length equals 16 residues. J gave up 9 bases and V 4 bases, and 13 bases lay outside the gene matches. This CDR3 is CASSIGHRGLGSPLHF. The CDR3 bases are TGTGCCAGCAGCATCGGCCACAGGGGTCTTGGTTCACCCCTCCACTTT.

The gene calls are TRBV10-3 and TRBJ2-3; 9 positions match TRBD2. The CDR3 has 17 amino acids. Germline values: CDR1 ENHRY, CDR2 SYGVKD. J gave up 1 base and V 1 base, and 6 bases lay outside the gene matches. CDR3 amino acids: CAISELRREGGTDTQYF. CDR3 coding DNA: TGTGCCATCAGTGAGTTGAGGCGGGAGGGGGGCACAGATACGCAGTATTTT.